Listed below are T cell receptor beta chains from one sample, sequenced in a study of shared clonotypes between healthy human individuals. Sequenced by immunoSEQ multiplex PCR; TCRdb stores in-frame clones only, minus some. Found here are under 850,000 clones, 80% to 95% of them singletons; the top ten hold around 24%. Sequences were obtained from naive CD8+ T cells sorted from blood. The source is a man younger than 45 in good health. The CDR3 runs from the conserved cysteine through the conserved F or W. A D gene is named only where the DNA matches it firmly. Size is stated for part of the rows, as once, few or many counts, or as a class when the clone is expanded.

j_gene: TRBJ2-7; abundance: -; v_gene: TRBV27; d_gene: -; CDR3aa: CASSYRSSYEQYF; CDR3nt: TGTGCCAGCAGCTATAGGAGCTCCTACGAGCAGTACTTC
j_gene: TRBJ1-2; abundance: -; v_gene: TRBV7-9; d_gene: TRBD1; CDR3aa: CASSPRDSLMLNDGYTF; CDR3nt: TGTGCCAGCAGCCCCCGGGACAGTCTCATGTTAAACGATGGCTACACCTTC
j_gene: TRBJ2-1; abundance: -; v_gene: TRBV4-3; d_gene: -; CDR3aa: CASSQDTRDLEQFF; CDR3nt: TGCGCCAGCAGCCAAGATACCCGGGATCTCGAGCAGTTCTTC
j_gene: TRBJ2-2; abundance: once; v_gene: TRBV7-2; d_gene: -; CDR3aa: CASSLRLDTGELFF; CDR3nt: TGTGCCAGCAGCCTCAGATTGGACACCGGGGAGCTGTTTTTT
j_gene: TRBJ2-3; abundance: -; v_gene: TRBV14; d_gene: -; CDR3aa: CASSHPRVEGTDTQYF; CDR3nt: TGTGCCAGCAGCCACCCCAGGGTAGAGGGCACAGATACGCAGTATTTT
j_gene: TRBJ2-3; abundance: -; v_gene: TRBV7-9; d_gene: TRBD2; CDR3aa: CASSFQGTTGDTQYF; CDR3nt: TGTGCCAGCAGCTTTCAAGGGACTACAGGAGATACGCAGTATTTT
j_gene: TRBJ2-5; abundance: once; v_gene: TRBV28; d_gene: TRBD1; CDR3aa: CASSLGQARRETQYF; CDR3nt: TGTGCCAGCAGTTTAGGACAGGCCCGAAGGGAGACCCAGTACTTC
j_gene: TRBJ2-7; abundance: -; v_gene: TRBV28; d_gene: -; CDR3aa: CASSFWGSAYEQYF; CDR3nt: TGTGCCAGCAGTTTCTGGGGGTCAGCCTACGAGCAGTACTTC
j_gene: TRBJ2-7; abundance: -; v_gene: TRBV7-9; d_gene: -; CDR3aa: CASRLESYEQYF; CDR3nt: TGTGCCAGCAGACTAGAAAGCTACGAGCAGTACTTC
j_gene: TRBJ1-2; abundance: -; v_gene: TRBV7-9; d_gene: TRBD1; CDR3aa: CASSAQGAHTF; CDR3nt: TGTGCCAGCAGCGCTCAGGGGGCGCACACCTTC
j_gene: TRBJ2-1; abundance: -; v_gene: TRBV7-8; d_gene: TRBD2; CDR3aa: CASTWTSRNNEQFF; CDR3nt: TGTGCCAGCACCTGGACTAGCAGAAACAATGAGCAGTTCTTC
j_gene: TRBJ1-2; abundance: -; v_gene: TRBV29-1; d_gene: -; CDR3aa: CSVEPAGFHGYTF; CDR3nt: TGCAGCGTTGAACCGGCAGGCTTCCATGGCTACACCTTC
j_gene: TRBJ2-7; abundance: -; v_gene: TRBV9; d_gene: TRBD1; CDR3aa: CASSGKTGNTMGEQYF; CDR3nt: TGTGCCAGCAGCGGGAAGACAGGGAACACCATGGGCGAGCAGTACTTC
j_gene: TRBJ2-3; abundance: -; v_gene: TRBV6-6; d_gene: -; CDR3aa: CASSNRTDTQYF; CDR3nt: TGTGCCAGCAGTAACCGGACAGATACGCAGTATTTT
j_gene: TRBJ2-7; abundance: -; v_gene: TRBV28; d_gene: TRBD2; CDR3aa: CASSIAGVNPGEQYF; CDR3nt: TGTGCCAGCAGTATAGCGGGAGTGAACCCCGGGGAGCAGTACTTC
j_gene: TRBJ2-1; abundance: -; v_gene: TRBV6-4; d_gene: TRBD2; CDR3aa: CASSLTSGRAALSYNEQFF; CDR3nt: TGTGCCAGCAGCTTGACTAGCGGGAGGGCCGCGTTGTCCTACAATGAGCAGTTCTTC
j_gene: TRBJ2-2; abundance: -; v_gene: TRBV5-1; d_gene: TRBD2; CDR3aa: CASSLPSAGGPQNTLSGELFF; CDR3nt: TGCGCCAGCAGTTTACCTTCGGCGGGAGGGCCTCAAAATACATTATCCGGGGAGCTGTTTTTT
j_gene: TRBJ2-7; abundance: -; v_gene: TRBV6-5; d_gene: TRBD2; CDR3aa: CASSYGAGGAEQYF; CDR3nt: TGTGCCAGCAGTTACGGGGCGGGAGGCGCCGAGCAGTACTTC
j_gene: TRBJ2-5; abundance: -; v_gene: TRBV27; d_gene: TRBD2; CDR3aa: CASSPRGRVETQYF; CDR3nt: TGTGCCAGCTCCCCGAGAGGGAGGGTGGAGACCCAGTACTTC
j_gene: TRBJ2-1; abundance: -; v_gene: TRBV11-2; d_gene: -; CDR3aa: CASRLDYNEQFF; CDR3nt: TGTGCCAGCAGATTAGACTACAATGAGCAGTTCTTC
j_gene: TRBJ2-2; abundance: few; v_gene: TRBV7-3; d_gene: -; CDR3aa: CASSFSGLTGELFF; CDR3nt: TGTGCCAGCAGCTTTTCGGGCCTTACCGGGGAGCTGTTTTTT
j_gene: TRBJ2-5; abundance: -; v_gene: TRBV7-8; d_gene: TRBD2; CDR3aa: CASSSYLRLAEDQETQYF; CDR3nt: TGTGCCAGCAGCTCCTATCTGAGACTAGCGGAGGACCAAGAGACCCAGTACTTC
j_gene: TRBJ1-2; abundance: -; v_gene: TRBV27; d_gene: -; CDR3aa: CASSLLTGYGYTF; CDR3nt: TGTGCCAGCAGCCTACTGACCGGCTATGGCTACACCTTC
j_gene: TRBJ2-5; abundance: once; v_gene: TRBV11-2; d_gene: -; CDR3aa: CASSLEPGTYQETQYF; CDR3nt: TGTGCCAGCAGCTTAGAACCCGGGACCTACCAAGAGACCCAGTACTTC
j_gene: TRBJ2-5; abundance: -; v_gene: TRBV5-4; d_gene: TRBD2; CDR3aa: CASSLPTSRQETQYF; CDR3nt: TGTGCCAGCAGCCTCCCGACTAGCCGCCAAGAGACCCAGTACTTC
j_gene: TRBJ2-1; abundance: -; v_gene: TRBV27; d_gene: -; CDR3aa: CASSLFPGGDKANEQFF; CDR3nt: TGTGCCAGCAGTTTATTTCCGGGCGGAGATAAAGCCAATGAGCAGTTCTTC
j_gene: TRBJ2-1; abundance: -; v_gene: TRBV7-2; d_gene: -; CDR3aa: CASSLGAPGPSYNEQFF; CDR3nt: TGTGCCAGCAGCTTAGGGGCTCCAGGGCCTTCCTACAATGAGCAGTTCTTC
j_gene: TRBJ1-1; abundance: few; v_gene: TRBV7-9; d_gene: -; CDR3aa: CASSLVQGMNTEAFF; CDR3nt: TGTGCCAGCAGCTTAGTACAGGGTATGAACACTGAAGCTTTCTTT
j_gene: TRBJ1-2; abundance: -; v_gene: TRBV27; d_gene: -; CDR3aa: CASKPLGGYGYTF; CDR3nt: TGTGCCAGTAAACCCCTTGGGGGCTATGGCTACACCTTC
j_gene: TRBJ2-3; abundance: -; v_gene: TRBV5-4; d_gene: -; CDR3aa: CASSLSPSSITDTQYF; CDR3nt: TGTGCCAGCAGCTTGAGTCCCAGCTCGATCACAGATACGCAGTATTTT
j_gene: TRBJ2-7; abundance: -; v_gene: TRBV6-5; d_gene: -; CDR3aa: CASSRGNEQYF; CDR3nt: TGTGCCAGCAGCCGGGGAAACGAGCAGTACTTC
j_gene: TRBJ2-7; abundance: -; v_gene: TRBV5-5; d_gene: -; CDR3aa: CASRPLPPGTDSYEQYF; CDR3nt: TGTGCCAGCAGGCCCCTTCCCCCCGGGACGGACTCCTACGAGCAGTACTTC
j_gene: TRBJ2-7; abundance: -; v_gene: TRBV4-1; d_gene: TRBD1; CDR3aa: CASSSPGQGTYEQYF; CDR3nt: TGCGCCAGCAGCTCTCCGGGACAGGGGACCTACGAGCAGTACTTC
j_gene: TRBJ2-1; abundance: -; v_gene: TRBV7-8; d_gene: TRBD1; CDR3aa: CASSLVGTGPEQFF; CDR3nt: TGTGCCAGCAGCTTAGTCGGGACAGGGCCCGAGCAGTTCTTC
j_gene: TRBJ2-7; abundance: -; v_gene: TRBV7-9; d_gene: -; CDR3aa: CASSLFEPPYEQYF; CDR3nt: TGTGCCAGCAGCTTATTCGAGCCGCCCTACGAGCAGTACTTC
j_gene: TRBJ2-1; abundance: -; v_gene: TRBV14; d_gene: -; CDR3aa: CASSPGSYNEQFF; CDR3nt: TGTGCCAGCAGCCCCGGGTCTTACAATGAGCAGTTCTTC
j_gene: TRBJ2-5; abundance: -; v_gene: TRBV6-1; d_gene: -; CDR3aa: CASSPDTFQETQYF; CDR3nt: TGTGCCAGCAGTCCGGACACCTTCCAAGAGACCCAGTACTTC
j_gene: TRBJ2-7; abundance: once; v_gene: TRBV19; d_gene: TRBD2; CDR3aa: CASSIGSGSGYEQYF; CDR3nt: TGTGCCAGTAGTATAGGTAGCGGGAGTGGCTACGAGCAGTACTTC
j_gene: TRBJ2-6; abundance: -; v_gene: TRBV11-2; d_gene: -; CDR3aa: CARMGGVSSGANVLTF; CDR3nt: TGTGCCAGGATGGGGGGAGTAAGCTCTGGGGCCAACGTCCTGACTTTC
j_gene: TRBJ1-5; abundance: once; v_gene: TRBV27; d_gene: -; CDR3aa: CASSLAGVSNQPQHF; CDR3nt: TGTGCCAGCAGTTTAGCAGGGGTGAGCAATCAGCCCCAGCATTTT
j_gene: TRBJ2-7; abundance: -; v_gene: TRBV5-1; d_gene: -; CDR3aa: CASSLSRGDYEQYF; CDR3nt: TGCGCCAGCAGCTTGTCCAGGGGTGACTACGAGCAGTACTTC
j_gene: TRBJ2-5; abundance: -; v_gene: TRBV27; d_gene: TRBD2; CDR3aa: CASSSGLAGAGTQYF; CDR3nt: TGTGCCAGCAGTTCAGGACTAGCGGGAGCGGGGACCCAGTACTTC
j_gene: TRBJ2-1; abundance: -; v_gene: TRBV7-9; d_gene: TRBD2; CDR3aa: CASSYLSGRGSEQFF; CDR3nt: TGTGCCAGCAGCTACCTCAGCGGGAGGGGGAGTGAGCAGTTCTTC
j_gene: TRBJ2-7; abundance: -; v_gene: TRBV27; d_gene: -; CDR3aa: CASSLGPSYLSYEQYF; CDR3nt: TGTGCCAGCAGTTTAGGCCCCTCGTATCTCTCCTACGAGCAGTACTTC
j_gene: TRBJ2-3; abundance: -; v_gene: TRBV27; d_gene: TRBD2; CDR3aa: CASTPGLESSPTDTQYF; CDR3nt: TGTGCCAGCACCCCGGGACTAGAGTCTTCGCCCACAGATACGCAGTATTTT
j_gene: TRBJ2-7; abundance: -; v_gene: TRBV7-9; d_gene: TRBD1; CDR3aa: CASSGTGDEQYF; CDR3nt: TGTGCCAGCAGCGGGACAGGGGACGAGCAGTACTTC
j_gene: TRBJ2-3; abundance: -; v_gene: TRBV2; d_gene: TRBD2; CDR3aa: CASSEGGLAGTDTQYF; CDR3nt: TGTGCCAGCAGTGAAGGGGGACTAGCCGGCACAGATACGCAGTATTTT
j_gene: TRBJ2-7; abundance: -; v_gene: TRBV5-1; d_gene: -; CDR3aa: CASSPRPPVKSYEQYF; CDR3nt: TGCGCCAGCAGCCCCCGACCCCCCGTTAAGTCCTACGAGCAGTACTTC
j_gene: TRBJ2-7; abundance: -; v_gene: TRBV23-1; d_gene: -; CDR3aa: CASSPTHRPGGTPPIYEQYF; CDR3nt: TGCGCCAGCAGCCCGACCCATCGCCCAGGTGGTACCCCCCCAATTTACGAGCAGTACTTC
j_gene: TRBJ1-1; abundance: -; v_gene: TRBV29-1; d_gene: -; CDR3aa: CSVEGAATTMNTEAFF; CDR3nt: TGCAGCGTTGAAGGCGCGGCAACTACCATGAACACTGAAGCTTTCTTT